Below are 26 T cell receptor beta chains sequenced from a single sample in a study of Graves' ophthalmopathy and Graves' hyperthyroidism. Transcripts of RNA were the source for amplifying TCR beta CDR3 regions. The authors performed first-round RT-PCR with HTBI primers and then a second-round multiplex PCR. Each CDR3 protein is one row after TCRdb ran MiXCR on the multiplex PCR reads. Of around 660,000 distinct CDR3 sequences listed, roughly 41% are singletons. The specimen was peripheral blood. These receptors originate from an adult man with Graves' ophthalmopathy.

This chain connects TRBV20-1 to TRBJ1-6; D perhaps matches TRBD1 (5 bases). V lost 5 bases and J 7 bases, leaving 15 bases between the germline ends. The CDR3 length is 14 residues. Germline assignment: CDR1 DFQATT and CDR2 SNEGSKA (reference sequence). The CDR3 nucleotides are TGCAGTGCTGGGTCAGGGAAGGAAAATTCACCCCTCCACTTT. Its translation is CSAGSGKENSPLHF.

The chain combines TRBV7-2 with TRBJ2-3, with D perhaps matching TRBD2 (6 bases). Trimming shortened V by 1 base and J by 5 bases, and 16 bases separated the two germline ends. In germline, CDR1 is SGHTA, CDR2 FQGNSA. This CDR3 has 16 amino acids. Here the CDR3 reads CASSLGTSISGDTQYF. Here the CDR3 DNA reads TGTGCCAGCAGCTTAGGTACTAGCATAAGTGGAGATACGCAGTATTTT. Full variable domain (rest looked up from reference TRBV7-2 and TRBJ2-3): GAGVSQSPSNKVTEKGKDVELRCDPISGHTALYWYRQSLGQGLEFLIYFQGNSAPDKSGLPSDRFSAERTGGSVSTLTIQRTQQEDSAVYLCASSLGTSISGDTQYFGPGTRLTVL.

This clonotype was counted between two and nine times. The chain joins TRBV4-3 to TRBJ1-1; D may be TRBD1 (6 bases). The germline V and J ends were trimmed by 0 bases and 3 bases, with 17 bases remaining between them. The CDR3 loop spans 17 amino acids. Germline V gives CDR1 LGHNA, CDR2 YSLEER. CDR3 sequence reads: CASSQEGWGREYTEAFF. The CDR3 DNA sequence: TGCGCCAGCAGCCAAGAAGGCTGGGGGCGCGAGTACACTGAAGCTTTCTTT.

V is TRBV3-1 and J is TRBJ2-7; possible D gene TRBD1, 5 bases. V was trimmed by 6 bases and J by 0 bases, leaving 15 bases between them. Germline V gives CDR1 LGHDT, CDR2 YNNKEL (reference sequence). The CDR3 contains 15 residues. CDR3 bases: TGTGCCAGCAGTCCTTCGACAGACCGCTCCTACGAGCAGTACTTC. This gives the protein CASSPSTDRSYEQYF.

This clonotype has a count of ten or more. The J gene is TRBJ1-1, the V gene TRBV25-1; 9 bases align to TRBD1. With 6 bases clipped from V and 3 bases from J, the junction kept 5 bases outside the gene matches. CDR1 and CDR2 from the germline V gene are MGHDK and SYGVNS. This CDR3 spans 14 amino acids. The CDR3: CASSARDRDTEAFF. CDR3 DNA: TGTGCCAGCAGCGCCCGGGACAGGGACACTGAAGCTTTCTTT.

This clonotype was seen repeatedly, ten times or more. The chain is built from TRBV19 and TRBJ1-2; D not certain. V was trimmed by 6 bases and J by 0 bases, leaving 11 bases between them. CDR3 size: 14 residues. The germline gives CDR1 LNHDA, CDR2 SQIVND (reference sequence). DNA of the CDR3: TGTGCCAGTAGGTCGTCAGGCGCTAACTATGGCTACACCTTC. It yields the protein CASRSSGANYGYTF.

The genes are TRBV7-8 and TRBJ1-5; weak D call: TRBD1 (5 bases). CDR1 is SGHVS, CDR2 FQNEAQ, per germline. The CDR3 totals 13 residues. V was pared by 5 bases and J by 11 bases, with 16 bases between. CDR3 sequence: CASSLGTSQTQHF. The CDR3 bases are TGTGCCAGCAGCCTAGGGACTAGCCAGACCCAGCATTTT.

This clonotype was detected many times. This chain connects TRBV20-1 to TRBJ2-5; D might be TRBD1 (5 bases). The V end lost 3 bases, the J end lost 3 bases, and 11 bases lay between the germline ends. The germline V gene encodes CDR1 DFQATT and CDR2 SNEGSKA (reference sequence). The CDR3 runs 13 residues. CDR3 amino acids: CSARFGQKETQYF. The CDR3 bases are TGCAGTGCTAGGTTCGGACAAAAAGAGACCCAGTACTTC.

The table lists this clonotype with many counts. The rearrangement links TRBV7-9 to TRBJ2-7, with D perhaps matching TRBD2 (6 bases). CDR1 and CDR2 (germline): SEHNR, FQNEAQ (reference sequence). This CDR3 has 15 amino acids. V lost 1 base, J lost 6 bases, and 16 bases lay in between. In DNA form, the CDR3 reads TGTGCCAGCAGCTTAGTATCGTCGGGGGTTGGCGAGCAGTACTTC. It specifies CASSLVSSGVGEQYF.

The V and J genes are TRBV6-5 and TRBJ2-5, with no clear D. The length of the CDR3 is 15 residues. Trimming cost V 7 bases and J 0 bases, with 15 bases left between them. CDR1 MNHEY and CDR2 SVGAGI come from the germline V gene. Here the CDR3 reads CASTRDWANQETQYF. The CDR3 nucleotides read TGTGCCAGCACTAGAGACTGGGCAAACCAAGAGACCCAGTACTTC.

The chain couples TRBV19 to TRBJ2-5, with 11 nucleotides matching TRBD1. The CDR3 length is 14 residues. V was clipped by 3 bases and J by 7 bases; unmatched bases: 4. The V gene's germline CDR1 is LNHDA and CDR2 SQIVND (reference sequence). CDR3 DNA: TGTGCCAGTAGTATCGGGACAGGGGGGAGGACCCAGTACTTC. Translating gives CASSIGTGGRTQYF.

The V gene is TRBV12-3 or TRBV12-4, the J gene TRBJ2-7; 7 bases map to TRBD2. With V trimmed by 6 bases and J by 2 bases, 10 bases remained unmatched. The length of the CDR3 is 15 residues. The DNA of the CDR3 is TGTGCCAGCAGGGGTTCGGTAGGGAGGGCCTACGAGCAGTACTTC. It codes for CASRGSVGRAYEQYF.

Concerning this clonotype: The conserved phenylalanine or tryptophan is not found at the CDR3 terminus, so this likely reflects a read error. The chain uses TRBV9 and TRBJ2-7; TRBD1 matches 9 bases. CDR1 is SGDLS and CDR2 is YYNGEE in the germline V gene. Germline trimming cut 4 bases from V and 1 base from J; bases unmatched to any gene: 3. The CDR3 totals 14 residues. CDR3 amino acids: CASSPGTGSYEQYS. CDR3 bases: TGTGCCAGCAGCCCCGGGACAGGGTCCTACGAGCAGTACTCC.

This clonotype has a count of ten or more. The V gene is TRBV2, the J gene TRBJ1-4; D unclear. Germline values: CDR1 SNHLY, CDR2 FYNNEI. This CDR3 comprises 14 residues. V was trimmed by 5 bases and J by 8 bases, leaving 15 bases between them. The CDR3 region is CASSSEYRREKLFF. The CDR3 DNA sequence: TGTGCCAGCAGTTCTGAGTACCGACGGGAAAAACTGTTTTTT.

This clonotype was recorded at least ten times. This chain links TRBV7-2 with TRBJ1-5; TRBD1 might be the D (5 bases). CDR1 is SGHTA and CDR2 is FQGNSA in the germline V gene. This CDR3 region has 15 residues. Trimming took 4 bases from V and 5 from J, leaving 15 bases between them. CDR3 in DNA: TGTGCCAGCAGCTACGACAGCGGGGGGGATCAGCCCCAGCATTTT. Residues: CASSYDSGGDQPQHF.

This clonotype was counted at least ten times. The chain recombines TRBV7-6 with TRBJ2-7; TRBD1 matches at 7 bases. Germline V gene lookup returns CDR1 SGHVS and CDR2 FNYEAQ. CDR3 length: 13 residues. The V segment lost 5 bases and the J segment 6 bases; nucleotides outside the gene matches: 7. DNA for the CDR3: TGTGCCAGCAGCCCTAGGACAGGTCTCGAGCAGTACTTC. The encoded protein is CASSPRTGLEQYF.

This sequence joins TRBV7-9 and TRBJ2-5, with 9 positions matching TRBD1. V was pared by 9 bases and J by 5 bases, with 13 bases of the junction left unmatched. Germline-derived CDR1 and CDR2 are SEHNR and FQNEAQ (reference sequence). The CDR3 is 15 amino acids. The CDR3 region is CASIGTGTSSETQYF. DNA for the CDR3: TGTGCCAGTATCGGGACAGGGACTTCGAGTGAGACCCAGTACTTC.

Worth noting for this clonotype: Being one base from a much bigger clone, this may be a read error. This rearrangement joins TRBV6-5 to TRBJ2-5, with 8 nucleotides matching TRBD2. This CDR3 spans 15 amino acids. Germline CDR1 reads MNHEY; CDR2 reads SVGAGI. In nucleotides, the CDR3 is TGTGCCAGCAGTGGCCTTGTAGCGGGGCAAGGGACCCAGTACTTC. This gives the protein CASSGLVAGQGTQYF.

CDR3 residues: CASPLRASGESTDTQYF. The CDR3 nucleotides read TGTGCCAGCCCTCTGCGGGCTAGCGGGGAGAGCACAGATACGCAGTATTTT. This chain connects TRBV2 to TRBJ2-3; 9 bases agree with TRBD2. The CDR3 spans 17 residues. V was clipped by 8 bases and J by 0 bases; unmatched bases: 12. The germline V gene has CDR1 SNHLY and CDR2 FYNNEI.

Concerning this clonotype: A junction boundary mismatches the germline segment, possibly from a read error. The chain links TRBV27 to TRBJ2-7; tentatively, D is TRBD1 (6 bases). The CDR3 has 13 residues. Germline lookup yields CDR1 MNHEY and CDR2 SMNVEV (reference sequence). The CDR3 DNA is TGTGCCAGCAGTACCATCCTAGGACAGCCACGGGACTTC. It translates to CASSTILGQPRDF.

V is TRBV7-9 and J is TRBJ2-5; perhaps TRBD2 as D (5 bases). Trimming cost V 5 bases and J 10 bases, with 14 bases left between them. Germline V gene sequence: CDR1 SEHNR, CDR2 FQNEAQ (reference sequence). The CDR3 loop spans 12 amino acids. The CDR3 region has the DNA TGTGCCAGCAGCAACCATTCGGCGGGCCAGTACTTC. Its protein is CASSNHSAGQYF.

A note on this clonotype: Mismatch with germline at one junction end may stem from a read error. This chain connects TRBV4-2 to TRBJ1-5; D remains ambiguous. The CDR3 has 12 residues. Germline-derived CDR1 and CDR2 are LGHNA and YNFKEQ. CDR3 nucleotides: TGTGCCAGCAGTTTTGGGAATCGGCCCCAGCATTTT. This encodes CASSFGNRPQHF.

The table lists this clonotype with a count of one. The chain uses TRBV7-9 and TRBJ2-7, with D maybe TRBD1 (6 bases). In germline, CDR1 is SEHNR, CDR2 FQNEAQ (reference sequence). Between the trimmed V and J ends, which lost 5 bases and 5 bases, there was a span of 16 bases. This CDR3 contains 14 residues. The DNA for the CDR3 is TGTGCCAGCAGCAGGTTACAGGGTATGGACGAGCAGTACTTC. It is translated as CASSRLQGMDEQYF.

The chain employs TRBV19 and TRBJ2-7, with TRBD2 identical over 7 bases. Losses at the gene ends were 6 bases for V and 2 bases for J; bases not matched to a gene: 13. Germline V gene lookup returns CDR1 LNHDA and CDR2 SQIVND (reference sequence). The CDR3 consists of 16 residues. The CDR3 DNA reads as TGTGCCAGTAGCCCCAGTTGGGGGGGGACGACCTACGAGCAGTACTTC. Amino acids: CASSPSWGGTTYEQYF.

This chain links TRBV7-8 with TRBJ1-5, with 9 bases aligning to TRBD1. Trimming took 5 bases from V and 6 from J; bases not matched to a gene: 11. Germline V lookup: CDR1 SGHVS, CDR2 FQNEAQ. The CDR3 sequence is 16 residues long. CDR3 bases: TGTGCCAGCAGCCAGGGACAGGGAAGGGGGGGTCAGCCCCAGCATTTT. Amino acid sequence: CASSQGQGRGGQPQHF.

The table lists this clonotype with many counts. V gene TRBV10-3 combines with J gene TRBJ1-1, with D maybe TRBD1 (6 bases). This CDR3 spans 13 amino acids. With 6 bases removed from V and 4 bases from J, the gap between germline ends came to 12 bases. Germline V lookup: CDR1 ENHRY, CDR2 SYGVKD. This chain's CDR3 is CAISQTGPTEAFF. In DNA form, the CDR3 reads TGTGCCATCAGCCAGACAGGACCCACTGAAGCTTTCTTT.